Below, 16 T cell receptor beta chains from the same sample are listed, as sequenced in a study of OX40 agonist ivuxolimab in advanced cancers. The method was immunoSEQ multiplex PCR; TCRdb's version includes in-frame clones alone and lacks a portion of them. The sample consists of some 69,000 clones, around 89% of them appearing once. The sample was CD4+ or CD8+ T cells sorted from blood, taken in a trial of the OX40 agonist ivuxolimab. Receptors were obtained from an adult with an advanced solid tumor such as melanoma, head and neck, liver or kidney cancer.

The CDR3, as DNA: TGTGCCAGCAGCTTGGCCATTCTCTCAATTGAAGAGCAGTTCTTC. Residues: CASSLAILSIEEQFF. The V and J genes are TRBV5-4 and TRBJ2-1, with D hard to call. The V and J ends lost 0 bases and 10 bases respectively, with 17 bases between them. Germline lookup yields CDR1 SGHNT and CDR2 YYREEE (reference sequence). CDR3 length equals 15 residues.

This clone has at least ten counts. The chain joins TRBV5-5 to TRBJ2-7; TRBD1 agrees at 9 bases. The trim removed 4 bases at V and 6 bases at J, leaving 8 bases unmatched. Germline-derived CDR1 and CDR2 are SGHKS and YYEKEE (reference sequence). The CDR3 is 14 residues long. CDR3 DNA: TGTGCCAGCAGCGCGGGGACAGGGCGCCGCGAGCAGTACTTC. Translation gives CASSAGTGRREQYF.

The chain joins TRBV11-3 to TRBJ2-7; tentative D call: TRBD2 (6 bases). V dropped 5 bases and J dropped 9 bases, with 14 bases sitting between them. The CDR3 covers 12 residues. CDR1 is SGHNT, CDR2 YENEEA, per germline. As DNA, the CDR3 is TGTGCCAGCAGCCAACGGGGGAGCCGGCAGTACTTC. This codes for CASSQRGSRQYF.

The chain is built from TRBV6-6 and TRBJ1-5, with D unclear. With 6 bases removed from V and 0 bases from J, the gap between germline ends came to 6 bases. The CDR3 is 13 residues long. CDR1 MNHNY and CDR2 SVGAGI come from the germline V gene (reference sequence). This CDR3 is CASRRGSNQPQHF. The CDR3 DNA follows: TGTGCCAGCAGGCGAGGTAGCAATCAGCCCCAGCATTTT.

The rearrangement links TRBV5-6 to TRBJ2-1; 7 nucleotides line up with TRBD1. Germline assignment: CDR1 SGHDT and CDR2 YYEEEE. The CDR3 sequence is 16 residues long. V shed 0 bases, J shed 0 bases, and the junction held 3 bases outside the gene matches. The CDR3 region is CASSLDRGSSYNEQFF. CDR3 coding DNA: TGTGCCAGCAGCTTGGACAGGGGAAGCTCCTACAATGAGCAGTTCTTC.

This chain connects TRBV6-5 to TRBJ2-2; D not certain. With 5 bases removed from V and 5 bases from J, the gap between germline ends came to 9 bases. The CDR3 is 13 amino acids. CDR1 and CDR2 from the germline V gene are MNHEY and SVGAGI. CDR3 loop: CASSPRLTGELFF. The CDR3 DNA is TGTGCCAGCAGTCCACGGCTGACCGGGGAGCTGTTTTTT.

The chain is built from TRBV28 and TRBJ2-3; 10 bases align to TRBD2. The CDR3 consists of 17 residues. CDR1 is MDHEN, CDR2 SYDVKM, per germline. The J segment lost 4 bases and the V segment lost 5 bases, leaving 12 bases of the junction unmatched. The CDR3 reads CASSPSRRSGRADTQYF. DNA for the CDR3: TGTGCCAGCAGTCCCTCCCGGAGGAGCGGGAGGGCAGATACGCAGTATTTT.

The chain has TRBV19 and TRBJ2-7; 8 bases match TRBD2. With V trimmed by 6 bases and J by 2 bases, 12 bases remained unmatched. This CDR3 spans 16 amino acids. Germline loops: CDR1 LNHDA, CDR2 SQIVND (reference sequence). CDR3 in amino acids: CASSTLLAGPPYEQYF. The CDR3 nucleotides are TGTGCCAGTAGCACCCTTCTAGCGGGCCCACCCTACGAGCAGTACTTC.

The V gene is TRBV27, the J gene TRBJ2-3; 10 nucleotides agree with TRBD1. Germline-derived CDR1 and CDR2 are MNHEY and SMNVEV (reference sequence). The V and J ends lost 5 bases and 5 bases, in that order; junction bases with no gene match: 7. The CDR3 spans 15 residues. CDR3 DNA: TGTGCCAGCAGTGGGACAGGGGTTTTAGGAGATACGCAGTATTTT. Its translation is CASSGTGVLGDTQYF.

The V call is TRBV6-5, the J call TRBJ2-7; D is ambiguous. The CDR3 runs 16 residues. The germline gives CDR1 MNHEY, CDR2 SVGAGI. V gave up 0 bases and J gave up 6 bases, with 18 bases separating them. Written as DNA, the CDR3 is TGTGCCAGCAGTTACTCCCATGGCCAAATGCTGGGCGAGCAGTACTTC. It translates to CASSYSHGQMLGEQYF.

CDR3: CASSSERSSSYNEQFF. The CDR3 region has the DNA TGTGCCAGCAGCTCGGAGCGGAGCAGCTCCTACAATGAGCAGTTCTTC. V usage is TRBV7-9 and J usage is TRBJ2-1; D may be TRBD2 (5 bases). Germline loops: CDR1 SEHNR, CDR2 FQNEAQ (reference sequence). This CDR3 has 16 residues. V lost 4 bases, J lost 0 bases, and 13 bases lay in between.

This rearrangement joins TRBV5-6 to TRBJ2-7; the D is unclear. The germline gives CDR1 SGHDT, CDR2 YYEEEE. With 2 bases removed from V and 1 base from J, the gap between germline ends came to 16 bases. The CDR3 is 16 amino acids. CDR3 sequence (DNA): TGTGCCAGCAGCTTCTCCCGTCAGTCGGCATCCTACGAGCAGTACTTC. Translating it yields CASSFSRQSASYEQYF.

V usage is TRBV7-8 and J usage is TRBJ1-3; D remains ambiguous. CDR1 SGHVS and CDR2 FQNEAQ come from the germline V gene. V dropped 5 bases and J dropped 3 bases, with 5 bases sitting between them. CDR3 length equals 12 residues. The CDR3 here is CASSPSGNTIYF. The CDR3 DNA reads as TGTGCCAGCAGCCCGAGTGGAAACACCATATATTTT.

The chain carries TRBV4-3 and TRBJ2-2; 8 bases are shared with TRBD1. J gave up 6 bases and V 0 bases, and 6 bases lay outside the gene matches. The length of the CDR3 is 16 residues. The germline gives CDR1 LGHNA, CDR2 YSLEER. The DNA of the CDR3 is TGCGCCAGCAGCCAAGATGCGGCAGGGGGCCCCGGGGAGCTGTTTTTT. Translating it yields CASSQDAAGGPGELFF.

The chain is built from TRBV2 and TRBJ1-4; 7 bases align to TRBD1. V gave up 6 bases and J gave up 4 bases; unmatched junction bases: 5. The CDR3 contains 14 residues. Germline-derived CDR1 and CDR2 are SNHLY and FYNNEI. The CDR3 sequence: CASSRTGRNEKLFF. Written as DNA, the CDR3 is TGTGCCAGCAGCCGGACAGGCCGTAATGAAAAACTGTTTTTT.

V is TRBV28 and J is TRBJ1-2; tentative D call: TRBD1 (6 bases). Trimming pared 3 bases from V and 6 bases from J, leaving 20 bases between. Germline lookup yields CDR1 MDHEN and CDR2 SYDVKM. This CDR3 is 16 amino acids long. The CDR3 here is CASSFPLQGQTDGYTF. The CDR3 nucleotides read TGTGCCAGCAGTTTCCCCCTCCAAGGACAGACTGATGGCTACACCTTC.